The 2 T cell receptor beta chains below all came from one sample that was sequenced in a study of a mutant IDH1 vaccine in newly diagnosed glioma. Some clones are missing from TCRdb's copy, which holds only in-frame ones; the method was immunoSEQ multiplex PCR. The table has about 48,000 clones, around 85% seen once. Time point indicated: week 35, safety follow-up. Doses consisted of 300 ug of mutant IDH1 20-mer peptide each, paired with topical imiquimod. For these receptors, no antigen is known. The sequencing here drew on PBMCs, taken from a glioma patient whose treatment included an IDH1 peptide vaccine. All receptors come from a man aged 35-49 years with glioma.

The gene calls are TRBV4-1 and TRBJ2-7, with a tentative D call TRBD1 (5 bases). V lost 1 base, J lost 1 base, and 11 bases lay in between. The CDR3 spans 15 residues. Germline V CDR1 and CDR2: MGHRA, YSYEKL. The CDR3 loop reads CASSQADRLSYEQYF. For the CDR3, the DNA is TGCGCCAGCAGCCAAGCTGACAGATTATCCTACGAGCAGTACTTC.

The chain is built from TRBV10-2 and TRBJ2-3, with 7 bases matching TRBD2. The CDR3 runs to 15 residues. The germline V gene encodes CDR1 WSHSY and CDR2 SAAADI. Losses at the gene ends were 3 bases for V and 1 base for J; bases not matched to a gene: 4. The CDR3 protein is CASSDPSGGTDTQYF. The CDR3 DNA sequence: TGCGCCAGCAGTGACCCCAGCGGGGGCACAGATACGCAGTATTTT.